One and the same sample provided the 18 T cell receptor beta chains below, sequenced in a study of OX40 agonist ivuxolimab in advanced cancers. Generated by immunoSEQ multiplex PCR, the TCRdb table keeps only in-frame clones and is missing some. The sample carries roughly 80,000 clones, about nine tenths recorded once. The sample here was CD4+ or CD8+ T cells sorted from blood, taken in a trial of the OX40 agonist ivuxolimab. Receptors were obtained from an adult with an advanced solid tumor such as melanoma, head and neck, liver or kidney cancer.

This chain joins TRBV7-2 and TRBJ1-3; the D gene is possibly TRBD1 (6 bases). Per the germline V gene, CDR1 is SGHTA and CDR2 is FQGNSA. V was shortened by 5 bases and J by 9 bases, with 23 bases between the two germline ends. The CDR3 has 16 residues. CDR3 protein: CASSAASRTGAVTIYF. CDR3 nucleotide sequence: TGTGCCAGCAGCGCTGCTTCACGGACGGGGGCGGTCACCATATATTTT.

This clone was seen more than once but under ten times. V gene TRBV30 combines with J gene TRBJ1-2; D is ambiguous. Germline V lookup: CDR1 GTSNPN, CDR2 SVGIG (reference sequence). CDR3 length equals 16 residues. The V gene lost 3 bases and the J gene lost 4 bases, with 21 bases spanning the gap. The CDR3 loop is CAWSLPWGGRTYGYTF. CDR3 DNA: TGTGCCTGGAGCCTCCCCTGGGGTGGTCGCACCTATGGCTACACCTTC.

The chain uses TRBV5-1 and TRBJ2-5; D might be TRBD1 (6 bases). The CDR3 is made up of 15 amino acids. Between the trimmed V and J ends, which lost 5 bases and 5 bases, there was a span of 19 bases. The germline CDR1 and CDR2 sequences are SGHRS and YFSETQ. The DNA for the CDR3 is TGCGCCAGCAGATCCGAACAGGGAAGAGGGGAGACCCAGTACTTC. Its translation is CASRSEQGRGETQYF.

In its sample, this clone was seen a few times. The chain carries TRBV21-1 and TRBJ2-7. TRBV21-1 corresponds to a pseudogene. This CDR3 has 13 amino acids. CDR3 loop: CASSKGHLYEQYF. As DNA, the CDR3 is TGTGCCAGCAGCAAAGGCCACCTTTACGAGCAGTACTTC.

The chain recombines TRBV7-9 with TRBJ1-3; no clear D. Germline-derived CDR1 and CDR2 are SEHNR and FQNEAQ (reference sequence). This CDR3 region has 15 residues. Trimming left V 5 bases short and J 0 bases short, with 11 bases between. The CDR3 reads CASSDGSLSGNTIYF. The CDR3 coding sequence is TGTGCCAGCAGCGACGGGTCCCTCTCTGGAAACACCATATATTTT.

V usage is TRBV19 and J usage is TRBJ2-5; the match to TRBD2 covers 11 bases. This CDR3 comprises 15 residues. The junction had 2 bases not matched to a gene; V was cut back by 3 bases and J by 2 bases. Germline-derived CDR1 and CDR2 are LNHDA and SQIVND (reference sequence). The CDR3: CASSIGTSGQETQYF. In DNA, the CDR3 is TGTGCCAGTAGTATCGGGACTAGCGGACAAGAGACCCAGTACTTC.

This sequence joins TRBV7-9 and TRBJ2-7; D is unresolved. Germline lookup yields CDR1 SEHNR and CDR2 FQNEAQ (reference sequence). This CDR3 region has 12 residues. With 1 base removed from V and 3 bases from J, the gap between germline ends came to 4 bases. CDR3 loop: CASSLVGYEQYF. The CDR3, as DNA: TGTGCCAGCAGCTTAGTGGGCTACGAGCAGTACTTC.

This chain joins TRBV5-1 and TRBJ2-2, with D tentatively TRBD1 (5 bases). The CDR3 has 15 residues. Trimming took off 1 base at V and 5 bases at J, with 12 bases between the two ends. Per the germline V gene, CDR1 is SGHRS and CDR2 is YFSETQ. Written as DNA, the CDR3 is TGCGCCAGCAGCTTGCTAACAGGCGGTACCGGGGAGCTGTTTTTT. It yields the protein CASSLLTGGTGELFF.

This chain links TRBV19 with TRBJ2-2; TRBD1 aligns across 7 bases. In germline, CDR1 is LNHDA, CDR2 SQIVND (reference sequence). V lost 3 bases and J lost 0; bases outside the gene matches: 7. The CDR3 is 17 residues long. The CDR3 loop reads CASSIRGQTANTGELFF. As DNA, the CDR3 is TGTGCCAGTAGTATCCGGGGACAGACCGCGAACACCGGGGAGCTGTTTTTT.

CDR3 DNA sequence: TGTGCCAGCAGCTTGCTCCCGAGGAACAATGAGCAGTTCTTC. As protein: CASSLLPRNNEQFF. The genes are TRBV5-5 and TRBJ2-1; D remains unclear. Trimming shortened V by 1 base and J by 5 bases, and 10 bases separated the two germline ends. CDR1 SGHKS and CDR2 YYEKEE come from the germline V gene (reference sequence). The CDR3 extends over 14 amino acids.

V and J are TRBV5-1 and TRBJ1-2; the D gene is possibly TRBD1 (5 bases). This CDR3 is built from 13 residues. With 4 bases removed from V and 4 bases from J, the gap between germline ends came to 11 bases. In germline, CDR1 is SGHRS, CDR2 YFSETQ. CDR3 sequence: CASSAGGFYGYTF. The CDR3 nucleotides are TGCGCCAGCAGCGCCGGGGGGTTCTATGGCTACACCTTC.

This rearrangement joins TRBV5-8 to TRBJ1-1; D not resolved. The CDR3 extends over 14 amino acids. The V end lost 3 bases, the J end lost 2 bases, and 11 bases lay between the germline ends. Germline V gene data show CDR1 as SGHTS and CDR2 as YDEGEE. This CDR3 reads CASSSTGGNTEAFF. The CDR3 DNA follows: TGTGCCAGCAGCTCGACGGGCGGCAACACTGAAGCTTTCTTT.

The chain has TRBV5-4 and TRBJ2-1; no reliable D call. Germline-derived CDR1 and CDR2 are SGHNT and YYREEE (reference sequence). The V end was cut by 0 bases, the J end by 6 bases, with 10 bases between. CDR3 length: 14 amino acids. Written as DNA, the CDR3 is TGTGCCAGCAGCTTGGCATTCAGGTCCAATGAGCAGTTCTTC. It translates to CASSLAFRSNEQFF.

The chain employs TRBV5-4 and TRBJ2-1; no firm D call. This CDR3 has 12 amino acids. In germline, CDR1 is SGHNT, CDR2 YYREEE (reference sequence). Trimming left V 4 bases short and J 10 bases short, with 12 bases between. The CDR3: CASSEDVGEQFF. DNA for the CDR3: TGTGCCAGCAGCGAGGACGTGGGGGAGCAGTTCTTC.

This clone showed up just a few times. The DNA is omitted, as the CDR3 cannot be located on it reliably, and the CDR3 follows TCRdb's listing. The V and J genes are TRBV28 and TRBJ1-1. The CDR3 is 13 amino acids in total, end residues counted. CDR1 and CDR2 from the germline V gene are MDHEN and SYDVKM. The CDR3 spells CASSSSLNTEAFF.

This clone was seen only once. CDR3 DNA sequence: TGTGCCAGCAGAAAGGGACAGACTTACACCGGGGAGCTGTTTTTT. Amino acids: CASRKGQTYTGELFF. The V call is TRBV27, the J call TRBJ2-2, with TRBD1 matching over 7 bases. The CDR3 is 15 residues long. The ends lost 6 bases at V and 3 bases at J; junction bases unmatched: 7. The germline CDR1 and CDR2 sequences are MNHEY and SMNVEV (reference sequence).

V gene TRBV28 combines with J gene TRBJ2-7, with 9 bases lining up with TRBD1. The CDR3 covers 12 residues. Germline loops: CDR1 MDHEN, CDR2 SYDVKM. The CDR3 region is CVSGQGAYEQYV. CDR3 DNA sequence: TGTGTCTCGGGACAGGGAGCCTACGAGCAGTACGTC.

The genes are TRBV5-6 and TRBJ2-6, with D unresolved. The germline V gene encodes CDR1 SGHDT and CDR2 YYEEEE. Trimming left V 0 bases short and J 1 base short, with 2 bases between. The CDR3 is made up of 14 amino acids. The CDR3 DNA follows: TGTGCCAGCAGCTTGGAATCTGGGGCCAACGTCCTGACTTTC. It yields the protein CASSLESGANVLTF.